Each of the 10 T cell receptor beta chains below was sequenced from the same sample in a study of cytomegalovirus exposure and HLA in healthy donors. It was with 60 Vbeta and 13 Jbeta primers that the PCR ran. Clones were sequenced by immunoSEQ multiplex PCR, and TCRdb holds only the in-frame ones, with some missing. The table records about 110,000 clones, 75% of them present only once. The sequencing input was PBMCs. These receptors all come from a male donor in good health and CMV-seropositive.

The rearrangement links TRBV11-2 to TRBJ2-5, with D perhaps matching TRBD1 (7 bases). With 5 bases removed from V and 1 base from J, the gap between germline ends came to 14 bases. CDR3 length equals 15 residues. The germline CDR1 and CDR2 sequences are SGHAT and FQNNGV. The CDR3 bases are TGTGCCAGCAGCCCCCCCCAGGGGGGCCAAGAGACCCAGTACTTC. Residues: CASSPPQGGQETQYF.

This chain connects TRBV4-3 to TRBJ1-3; D unclear. Trimming stripped 4 bases from V and 0 bases from J, with 13 bases between. Germline V gene sequence: CDR1 LGHNA, CDR2 YSLEER. The CDR3 sequence is 16 residues long. CDR3 in DNA: TGCGCCAGCAGCCCAGTACGGGGATACTCTGGAAACACCATATATTTT. It specifies CASSPVRGYSGNTIYF.

This clone appeared a few times. The chain is built from TRBV6-5 and TRBJ1-6; 8 bases agree with TRBD1. Germline V gene data show CDR1 as MNHEY and CDR2 as SVGAGI. There are 13 residues in the CDR3. V gave up 6 bases and J gave up 18 bases; unmatched junction bases: 13. The CDR3 region has the DNA TGTGCCAGCAGAGCCACAGGGGGAGTAATCTCCCACTTT. Its translation is CASRATGGVISHF.

V is TRBV19 and J is TRBJ1-1, with a tentative D call TRBD1 (6 bases). The CDR3 has 14 amino acids. With 6 bases removed from V and 4 bases from J, the gap between germline ends came to 15 bases. Germline CDR1 is LNHDA and CDR2 is SQIVND (reference sequence). The CDR3 spells CASSTGWLGTEAFF. CDR3 sequence (DNA): TGTGCCAGTAGCACAGGGTGGTTGGGCACTGAAGCTTTCTTT.

This clone was seen a few times. The genes are TRBV7-3 and TRBJ2-2, with 7 bases aligning to TRBD1. V lost 0 bases and J lost 2; bases outside the gene matches: 3. There are 16 residues in the CDR3. Germline lookup yields CDR1 SGHTA and CDR2 FQGTGA. CDR3 region: CASSLTGQVNTGELFF. Here the CDR3 DNA reads TGTGCCAGCAGCTTAACAGGACAGGTCAACACCGGGGAGCTGTTTTTT.

The chain joins TRBV25-1 to TRBJ2-2; 9 bases map to TRBD1. The CDR3 is 16 amino acids. Germline V gives CDR1 MGHDK, CDR2 SYGVNS. Germline trimming cut 5 bases from V and 1 base from J; bases unmatched to any gene: 5. This chain's CDR3 is CASSRDRELNTGELFF. In DNA form, the CDR3 reads TGTGCCAGCAGTCGGGACAGGGAATTGAACACCGGGGAGCTGTTTTTT. The full variable domain, rest sourced from reference TRBV25-1 and TRBJ2-2, is EADIYQTPRYLVIGTGKKITLECSQTMGHDKMYWYQQDPGMELHLIHYSYGVNSTEKGDLSSESTVSRIRTEHFPLTLESARPSHTSQYLCASSRDRELNTGELFFGEGSRLTVL.

The gene calls are TRBV19 and TRBJ1-6, with 9 bases lining up with TRBD1. The CDR3 covers 15 residues. Germline values: CDR1 LNHDA, CDR2 SQIVND (reference sequence). The trim removed 6 bases at V and 6 bases at J, leaving 6 bases unmatched. The CDR3 DNA is TGTGCCAGTAGCCAACCGGGACAGGGTAATTCACCCCTCCACTTT. Its translation: CASSQPGQGNSPLHF.

This clone has just a few counts. As DNA, the CDR3 is TGCGCCAGCAGCCCGGGACTTGGGGACACTGAAGCTTTCTTT. This gives the protein CASSPGLGDTEAFF. The chain has TRBV5-1 and TRBJ1-1, with D tentatively TRBD1 (5 bases). V was shortened by 4 bases and J by 3 bases, with 13 bases between the two germline ends. The CDR3 contains 14 residues. Germline V lookup: CDR1 SGHRS, CDR2 YFSETQ.

The V and J genes are TRBV27 and TRBJ2-2, with D perhaps TRBD1 (5 bases). The CDR3 is made up of 14 amino acids. CDR1 is MNHEY and CDR2 is SMNVEV in the germline V gene (reference sequence). The V end was cut by 2 bases, the J end by 5 bases, with 9 bases between. As DNA, the CDR3 is TGTGCCAGCAGTTTAAGCAGGGCGACCGGGGAGCTGTTTTTT. It is translated as CASSLSRATGELFF.

The V and J genes are TRBV28 and TRBJ2-7, with 11 positions matching TRBD1. Per germline, CDR1 MDHEN and CDR2 SYDVKM. The CDR3 totals 15 residues. V shed 2 bases, J shed 5 bases, and the junction held 5 bases outside the gene matches. CDR3 nucleotide sequence: TGTGCCAGCAGTTTAAGGGACAGGGGGTACGACGAGCAGTACTTC. Translated: CASSLRDRGYDEQYF. The full variable domain, in which reference TRBV28 and TRBJ2-7 provide the parts outside the CDR3, is DVKVTQSSRYLVKRTGEKVFLECVQDMDHENMFWYRQDPGLGLRLIYFSYDVKMKEKGDIPEGYSVSREKKERFSLILESASTNQTSMYLCASSLRDRGYDEQYFGPGTRLTVT.